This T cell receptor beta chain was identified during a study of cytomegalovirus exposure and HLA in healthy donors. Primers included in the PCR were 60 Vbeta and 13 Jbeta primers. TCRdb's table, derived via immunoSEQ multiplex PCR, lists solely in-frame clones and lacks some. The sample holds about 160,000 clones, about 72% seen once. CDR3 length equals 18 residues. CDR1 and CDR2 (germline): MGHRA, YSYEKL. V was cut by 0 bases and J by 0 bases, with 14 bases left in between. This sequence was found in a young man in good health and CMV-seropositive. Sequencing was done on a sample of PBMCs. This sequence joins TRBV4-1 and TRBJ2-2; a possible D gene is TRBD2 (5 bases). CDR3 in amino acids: CASSQDFRGTANTGELFF. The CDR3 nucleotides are TGCGCCAGCAGCCAAGATTTCCGGGGAACCGCGAACACCGGGGAGCTGTTTTTT.